Below are 22 T cell receptor beta chains sequenced from a single sample in a study of cytomegalovirus exposure and HLA in healthy donors. Vbeta (60) and Jbeta (13) primers were used in the PCR. TCRdb's table, derived via immunoSEQ multiplex PCR, lists solely in-frame clones and lacks some. Among some 140,000 clones listed, approximately 80% were seen once. The sample was PBMCs. The receptors shown here come from a man under 40 in good health and CMV-seropositive.

CDR3 protein: CASSLNTISYEQYF. The CDR3 nucleotides are TGCGCCAGCAGCTTAAACACCATCTCCTACGAGCAGTACTTC. The chain combines TRBV10-2 with TRBJ2-7, with D unclear. CDR3 length: 14 amino acids. Trimming cost V 6 bases and J 0 bases, with 12 bases left between them. Germline values: CDR1 WSHSY, CDR2 SAAADI.

V usage is TRBV25-1 and J usage is TRBJ1-3, with 7 bases that match TRBD1. Trimming cost V 6 bases and J 3 bases; bases outside gene matches: 8. The germline V gene has CDR1 MGHDK and CDR2 SYGVNS. This CDR3 has 15 residues. The CDR3 reads CASRQGKNHGNTIYF. The CDR3 nucleotides are TGTGCCAGCAGACAGGGGAAAAATCATGGAAACACCATATATTTT.

This clone was observed a handful of times. The chain joins TRBV12-5 to TRBJ2-1; tentative D call: TRBD2 (5 bases). The CDR3 covers 16 residues. Trimming took off 0 bases at V and 8 bases at J, with 17 bases between the two ends. Germline CDR1 and CDR2: LGHNT and FRNRAP. CDR3 amino acids: CASGLVGRGWRDEQFF. CDR3 DNA: TGTGCTAGTGGTTTGGTAGGCCGGGGTTGGCGCGATGAGCAGTTCTTC. The full variable domain, with the rest looked up from reference TRBV12-5 and TRBJ2-1, is DARVTQTPRHKVTEMGQEVTMRCQPILGHNTVFWYRQTMMQGLELLAYFRNRAPLDDSGMPKDRFSAEMPDATLATLKIQPSEPRDSAVYFCASGLVGRGWRDEQFFGPGTRLTVL.

This clone was found once. The chain joins TRBV6-5 to TRBJ2-5, with D possibly matching TRBD1 (6 bases). The J call is in doubt because the DNA end fits TRBJ2-7 better. The CDR3 consists of 15 residues. Looked up from germline, CDR1 is MNHEY and CDR2 is SVGAGI. CDR3 DNA: TGTGCCAGCAGGCCGCAGATCGGACAGAACTACGAGCAGTACTTC. Its translation: CASRPQIGQNYEQYF.

The chain has TRBV11-1 and TRBJ2-7; TRBD2 agrees at 7 bases. V was pared by 4 bases and J by 3 bases, with 6 bases of the junction left unmatched. The CDR3 totals 14 residues. Germline V gives CDR1 SGHAT, CDR2 FQDESV (reference sequence). CDR3 sequence (DNA): TGTGCCAGCAGCTACCGCGGGGGTGACTACGAGCAGTACTTC. Amino acid sequence: CASSYRGGDYEQYF.

This chain connects TRBV11-2 to TRBJ2-7; D gene ambiguous. Looked up from germline, CDR1 is SGHAT and CDR2 is FQNNGV. V lost 5 bases and J lost 2, with 7 bases in between. This CDR3 has 12 amino acids. CDR3 amino acids: CASSLTTYEQYF. CDR3 coding DNA: TGTGCCAGCAGCCTAACCACCTACGAGCAGTACTTC. The full variable domain, completed using reference TRBV11-2 and TRBJ2-7, is EAGVAQSPRYKIIEKRQSVAFWCNPISGHATLYWYQQILGQGPKLLIQFQNNGVVDDSQLPKDRFSAERLKGVDSTLKIQPAKLEDSAVYLCASSLTTYEQYFGPGTRLTVT.

The chain recombines TRBV28 with TRBJ2-1, with 9 bases lining up with TRBD1. Germline trimming cut 5 bases from V and 6 bases from J; bases unmatched to any gene: 11. The CDR3 has 16 amino acids. The germline V gene encodes CDR1 MDHEN and CDR2 SYDVKM. The CDR3 sequence: CASSPQIGTGINEQFF. Here the CDR3 DNA reads TGTGCCAGCAGTCCTCAAATCGGGACAGGGATCAATGAGCAGTTCTTC.

In its sample, this clone was seen once. The rearrangement links TRBV5-4 to TRBJ2-7; 9 bases match TRBD2. This CDR3 is 15 amino acids long. V lost 0 bases to trimming and J lost 3 bases; unmatched junction nucleotides: 4. Looked up from germline, CDR1 is SGHNT and CDR2 is YYREEE (reference sequence). The CDR3 reads CASSLALAGRYEQYF. The CDR3 nucleotides are TGTGCCAGCAGCTTGGCCCTAGCGGGACGCTACGAGCAGTACTTC.

The chain links TRBV5-1 to TRBJ2-5; no clear D. The CDR3 runs to 11 residues. Germline values: CDR1 SGHRS, CDR2 YFSETQ. Trimming took 2 bases from V and 3 from J, leaving 2 bases between them. Written as DNA, the CDR3 is TGCGCCAGCAGCTTCAAAGAGACCCAGTACTTC. Encoded protein: CASSFKETQYF.

The gene calls are TRBV2 and TRBJ2-7; TRBD2 is a possible D gene (6 bases). Trimming removed 6 bases from V and 4 bases from J, with 16 bases in between. Germline CDR1 is SNHLY and CDR2 is FYNNEI. This CDR3 has 14 residues. The CDR3 loop reads CASRMDRGRYEQYF. Written as DNA, the CDR3 is TGTGCCAGCAGAATGGACCGGGGGAGGTACGAGCAGTACTTC.

V and J are TRBV6-5 and TRBJ1-2, with D possibly matching TRBD1 (5 bases). Per germline, CDR1 MNHEY and CDR2 SVGAGI. The V and J ends lost 6 bases and 6 bases respectively, with 14 bases between them. This CDR3 region has 13 residues. CDR3 sequence (DNA): TGTGCCAGCAGCCGGGAGGGGATCCATGGCTACACCTTC. Amino acids: CASSREGIHGYTF.

The chain carries TRBV28 and TRBJ1-2; D remains ambiguous. V shed 2 bases and J shed 4 bases, with 26 bases lying between them. CDR1 MDHEN and CDR2 SYDVKM come from the germline V gene. The length of the CDR3 is 19 residues. CDR3: CASSLIQVGEPSRSYGYTF. CDR3 nucleotides: TGTGCCAGCAGTTTAATTCAAGTCGGGGAACCAAGCCGTAGCTATGGCTACACCTTC.

This clone appeared a few times. This chain joins TRBV6-1 and TRBJ2-7, with D possibly TRBD1 on 6 matching bases. In germline, CDR1 is MNHNS, CDR2 SASEGT. V lost 1 base and J 3 bases, leaving 10 bases between the germline ends. The length of the CDR3 is 14 residues. CDR3 amino acids: CASSEGGGYYEQYF. The DNA of the CDR3 is TGTGCCAGCAGTGAAGGAGGGGGTTACTACGAGCAGTACTTC.

This clone was seen a few times. The chain employs TRBV11-3 and TRBJ2-3; no firm D call. Deletions cut 0 bases from V and 6 bases from J, with 7 bases between. The CDR3 totals 13 residues. Germline V gene sequence: CDR1 SGHNT, CDR2 YENEEA. The CDR3 sequence: CASSLEASDTQYF. Written as DNA, the CDR3 is TGTGCCAGCAGCTTAGAGGCATCGGATACGCAGTATTTT.

This clone was seen only once. This chain links TRBV7-6 with TRBJ2-5; D gene uncertain. The assigned J gene may be wrong: the sequence end matches TRBJ2-7 better. In germline, CDR1 is SGHVS, CDR2 FNYEAQ. The CDR3 runs to 16 residues. The CDR3 DNA reads as TGTGCCAGCAGCTTAGACGTTGCGGCTATTGTTAGCGAGCAGTACTTC. The encoded protein is CASSLDVAAIVSEQYF.

The chain employs TRBV7-2 and TRBJ1-1; TRBD1 aligns across 7 bases. This CDR3 spans 14 amino acids. Unmatched junction bases numbered 5, after V lost 1 base and J lost 6 bases. CDR1 SGHTA and CDR2 FQGNSA come from the germline V gene. This CDR3 reads CASSLVRQGAEAFF. DNA for the CDR3: TGTGCCAGCAGCTTAGTGCGTCAGGGGGCTGAAGCTTTCTTT.

The table lists this clone with a few counts. V gene TRBV5-1 combines with J gene TRBJ2-3, with D perhaps TRBD1 (6 bases). The CDR3 has 15 residues. Germline CDR1 is SGHRS and CDR2 is YFSETQ. With 4 bases removed from V and 0 bases from J, the gap between germline ends came to 12 bases. The CDR3 sequence is CASSPGTHSTDTQYF. The CDR3 nucleotides read TGCGCCAGCAGCCCTGGGACACATAGCACAGATACGCAGTATTTT.

V gene TRBV7-3 combines with J gene TRBJ2-1; 15 bases match TRBD2. In germline, CDR1 is SGHTA, CDR2 FQGTGA. The V gene end was trimmed by 2 bases and the J gene end by 4 bases; junction bases not matched to a gene: 15. This CDR3 is 21 amino acids long. CDR3 coding DNA: TGTGCCAGCAGCTTACCGTCCAGGGGACTAGCGGGAGGTAGTGGGTACAATGAGCAGTTCTTC. The encoded protein is CASSLPSRGLAGGSGYNEQFF.

On this clone: At the DNA level, this CDR3 is encoded by other sequences in the same sample as well. The chain employs TRBV9 and TRBJ1-1; 8 positions agree with TRBD1. Germline CDR1 reads SGDLS; CDR2 reads YYNGEE. Trimming removed 3 bases from V and 3 bases from J; junction bases left unmatched: 1. The CDR3 has 13 amino acids. The DNA of the CDR3 is TGTGCCAGCAGCGCGGACAGGGACACTGAAGCTTTCTTT. This sequence encodes CASSADRDTEAFF.

V usage is TRBV4-2 and J usage is TRBJ2-7; TRBD1 matches at 7 bases. The CDR3 consists of 16 residues. Germline assignment: CDR1 LGHNA and CDR2 YNFKEQ. V shed 5 bases, J shed 5 bases, and the junction held 15 bases outside the gene matches. The CDR3 here is CASSASDRDPVNEQYF. For the CDR3, the DNA is TGTGCCAGCAGCGCAAGCGACAGGGACCCCGTCAACGAGCAGTACTTC.

This clone occurred once. The CDR3 DNA reads as TGTGCCAGCAGCCAAGAAGGGCTAGCGGGACCCTCCTACAATGAGCAGTTCTTC. Translation: CASSQEGLAGPSYNEQFF. V and J are TRBV4-2 and TRBJ2-1; 9 bases match TRBD2. The CDR3 contains 18 residues. J was trimmed by 0 bases and V by 0 bases; bases with no gene match: 6. The germline gives CDR1 LGHNA, CDR2 YNFKEQ.

The V gene is TRBV27, the J gene TRBJ2-7; 8 nucleotides align to TRBD2. Germline V gene sequence: CDR1 MNHEY, CDR2 SMNVEV (reference sequence). This CDR3 spans 15 amino acids. With 6 bases clipped from V and 4 bases from J, the junction kept 11 bases outside the gene matches. CDR3 region: CASSGGAPRSYEQYF. Here the CDR3 DNA reads TGTGCCAGCAGCGGGGGGGCCCCAAGGTCTTACGAGCAGTACTTC.